The present entry profiles one TCR beta chain with its context. Generated by immunoSEQ multiplex PCR, the TCRdb table keeps only in-frame clones and is missing some. The sample lists tens of thousands of clones; around nine tenths were seen once. CDR1 SGHTA and CDR2 FQGNSA come from the germline V gene. V shed 3 bases and J shed 3 bases, with 12 bases lying between them. This CDR3 region has 15 residues. The data stem from a study of T cells in localized non-small cell lung cancer. This material consisted of peripheral blood, taken before any cancer treatment. V is TRBV7-2 and J is TRBJ1-5, with a tentative D call TRBD1 (6 bases). This clonotype was sampled from a male donor aged 60 or older with stage I lung adenocarcinoma. CDR3 region: CASSFDRSPNQPQHF. The DNA for the CDR3 is TGTGCCAGCAGCTTCGACAGGTCCCCCAATCAGCCCCAGCATTTT.